This T cell receptor (beta chain) was found in a study of shared clonotypes between healthy human individuals. Measured with immunoSEQ multiplex PCR; TCRdb has only the in-frame clones, and not every one. The sample holds around 450,000 clones, roughly three quarters seen once. Sequencing was carried out using PBMCs. This receptor was identified in a middle-aged woman in good health. Some clones in this sample may be carry-over from other donors' samples.

For the CDR3, the DNA is TGTGCCTTGACAGGGGTCGGGGCCAACGTCCTGACTTTC. It specifies CALTGVGANVLTF. The chain uses TRBV30 and TRBJ2-6; 8 positions match TRBD1. Unmatched junction bases numbered 3, after V lost 7 bases and J lost 4 bases. Germline V gives CDR1 GTSNPN, CDR2 SVGIG (reference sequence). This CDR3 has 13 residues.